This TCR beta chain was recovered during a study of blood T cell repertoires in COVID-19. Overall study: PBMCs, B-cell-depleted T cells, or T cells provided the cDNA or gDNA that made up the material.

Trimming pared 1 base from V and 7 bases from J, leaving 4 bases between. Germline assignment: CDR1 SGHNT and CDR2 YENEEA. The CDR3 loop spans 11 amino acids. The repertoire was sequenced with immunoSEQ multiplex PCR; TCRdb's copy has only in-frame clones and lacks some. The sample comprises 95,000 to 150,000 clones, roughly four fifths of which are singletons, and 17% rests with the top ten. Sequenced material: peripheral blood. The receptor comes from a man between 25 and 39 years old with COVID-19, enrolled during active disease. The chain employs TRBV11-3 and TRBJ1-1; D not certain. This CDR3 is CASSLGVEAFF. DNA of the CDR3: TGTGCCAGCAGCTTAGGAGTTGAAGCTTTCTTT.